These 19 T cell receptor beta chains were sequenced from one sample in a study of long-term antiretroviral therapy in people with HIV. At survey level, the immunoSEQ assay was run in its v3.0 version. Here immunoSEQ multiplex PCR was the method, and the copy in TCRdb shows in-frame clones only, minus some. The top ten hold around 14% of the sample, which has over 15,000 clones, more than 65% seen once. Source: unsorted PBMCs, taken 0.5 years before starting antiretroviral therapy. The receptors shown here come from a woman in her forties or fifties with HIV.

The genes are TRBV10-2 and TRBJ2-2; TRBD1 might be the D (6 bases). The CDR3 runs to 16 residues. Trimming took 4 bases from V and 0 from J, leaving 12 bases between them. Looked up from germline, CDR1 is WSHSY and CDR2 is SAAADI. The CDR3 region is CASSGTAGANTGELFF. As DNA, the CDR3 is TGCGCCAGCAGTGGGACAGCAGGAGCGAACACCGGGGAGCTGTTTTTT.

The chain employs TRBV6-4 and TRBJ2-7; no reliable D call. Germline V gives CDR1 MRHNA, CDR2 SNTAGT. The CDR3 length is 17 residues. V lost 0 bases and J 3 bases, leaving 18 bases between the germline ends. The CDR3 region is CASSDSCSVWYVYEQYF. The CDR3 DNA is TGTGCCAGCAGTGACTCGTGTTCAGTGTGGTATGTCTACGAGCAGTACTTC.

This chain connects TRBV11-2 to TRBJ2-3; D is ambiguous. The germline gives CDR1 SGHAT, CDR2 FQNNGV. V lost 2 bases, J lost 6 bases, and 3 bases lay in between. CDR3 size: 11 residues. CDR3 nucleotide sequence: TGTGCCAGCAGCTTAATTGATACGCAGTATTTT. Translating it yields CASSLIDTQYF.

The chain recombines TRBV29-1 with TRBJ2-3, with 7 bases that match TRBD2. This CDR3 comprises 14 residues. Germline-derived CDR1 and CDR2 are SQVTM and ANQGSEA. After removal of 2 bases from V and 1 base from J, the junction contained 3 bases not matched to a gene. The CDR3 loop reads CSVERAGGTDTQYF. The CDR3 DNA sequence: TGCAGCGTTGAAAGGGCGGGGGGCACAGATACGCAGTATTTT.

The chain recombines TRBV11-2 with TRBJ2-7, with 8 bases that match TRBD1. Germline trimming cut 4 bases from V and 6 bases from J; bases unmatched to any gene: 8. Germline V CDR1 and CDR2: SGHAT, FQNNGV. The CDR3 loop spans 14 amino acids. The CDR3 protein is CASSSPWTGSEQYV. CDR3 nucleotide sequence: TGTGCCAGCAGCTCGCCTTGGACAGGGAGCGAGCAGTACGTC.

This clone has a handful of counts. The chain is built from TRBV4-1 and TRBJ1-5; possible D gene TRBD1, 5 bases. CDR1 is MGHRA, CDR2 YSYEKL, per germline. The V end was cut by 1 base, the J end by 7 bases, with 14 bases between. The CDR3 totals 15 residues. CDR3 nucleotides: TGCGCCAGCAGCCAAGTTTATCAGGGAAACCAGCCCCAGCATTTT. Protein sequence: CASSQVYQGNQPQHF.

This clone was detected only a few times. The rearrangement uses TRBV19 and TRBJ2-2; TRBD2 aligns across 7 bases. V lost 3 bases and J lost 1; bases outside the gene matches: 5. This CDR3 has 16 amino acids. Germline lookup yields CDR1 LNHDA and CDR2 SQIVND (reference sequence). The CDR3 reads CASSIPWGGNTGELFF. CDR3 sequence (DNA): TGTGCCAGTAGTATTCCCTGGGGGGGGAACACCGGGGAGCTGTTTTTT.

This rearrangement joins TRBV5-4 to TRBJ1-2, with D unclear. This CDR3 spans 14 amino acids. Germline V gene sequence: CDR1 SGHNT, CDR2 YYREEE (reference sequence). The ends were cut back, 1 base at V and 0 bases at J, with 7 bases in the middle. The CDR3 DNA is TGTGCCAGCAGCTTGCTACGGTCTAACTATGGCTACACCTTC. Protein product: CASSLLRSNYGYTF.

The V call is TRBV27, the J call TRBJ1-6; D remains unclear. CDR1 and CDR2 from the germline V gene are MNHEY and SMNVEV (reference sequence). Trimming left V 5 bases short and J 6 bases short, with 8 bases between. This CDR3 comprises 13 residues. The CDR3 DNA reads TGTGCCAGCAGTACGGGGTCTAATTCACCCCTCCACTTT. It is translated as CASSTGSNSPLHF.

The V gene is TRBV6-6, the J gene TRBJ1-1; D ambiguous. The germline V gene encodes CDR1 MNHNY and CDR2 SVGAGI (reference sequence). The CDR3 consists of 14 residues. The V and J ends lost 0 bases and 1 base respectively, with 6 bases between them. DNA of the CDR3: TGTGCCAGCAGTTACTCGCGGGGGAACACTGAAGCTTTCTTT. This codes for CASSYSRGNTEAFF.

This clone was observed a few times. V and J are TRBV5-1 and TRBJ1-2, with 8 nucleotides matching TRBD1. J was trimmed by 4 bases and V by 0 bases; bases with no gene match: 5. The CDR3 is made up of 15 amino acids. Germline values: CDR1 SGHRS, CDR2 YFSETQ. The CDR3 bases are TGCGCCAGCAGCTTGGGACAGGGGAAGTCCTATGGCTACACCTTC. This gives the protein CASSLGQGKSYGYTF.

This clone has just a few counts. The gene calls are TRBV7-8 and TRBJ2-2, with 8 bases identical to TRBD1. V was pared by 1 base and J by 4 bases, with 5 bases of the junction left unmatched. Germline lookup yields CDR1 SGHVS and CDR2 FQNEAQ. This CDR3 has 16 amino acids. As DNA, the CDR3 is TGTGCCAGCAGCTTAGGAGCAGGGGGCACCACCGGGGAGCTGTTTTTT. The encoded protein is CASSLGAGGTTGELFF.

This sequence joins TRBV21-1 and TRBJ1-2. TRBV21-1 is a known pseudogene. The CDR3 contains 16 residues. The CDR3, as DNA: TGTGCCAGCAGCAAAGAAGAAGGGCAGCTTAACTATGGCTACACCTTC. It translates to CASSKEEGQLNYGYTF.

The rearrangement links TRBV12-5 to TRBJ2-4; 7 bases are a match to TRBD1. CDR1 and CDR2 (germline): LGHNT, FRNRAP. CDR3 length equals 15 residues. After removal of 6 bases from V and 5 bases from J, the junction contained 10 bases not matched to a gene. In DNA, the CDR3 is TGTGCTAGTGGACTAGACAGGGTCAAAGAAAACATTCAGTACTTC. Protein sequence: CASGLDRVKENIQYF.

The V and J genes are TRBV7-9 and TRBJ2-3; D not resolved. The CDR3 consists of 13 residues. V lost 4 bases to trimming and J lost 4 bases, with 9 bases between them. The germline V gene encodes CDR1 SEHNR and CDR2 FQNEAQ (reference sequence). In nucleotides, the CDR3 is TGTGCCAGCAGCTACAGCCCCTCAGATACGCAGTATTTT. Translated, it gives CASSYSPSDTQYF.

This rearrangement joins TRBV7-7 to TRBJ2-5; possible D gene TRBD2, 6 bases. This CDR3 is built from 14 residues. From germline, CDR1 is SSHAT and CDR2 FNYEAQ (reference sequence). The ends were cut back, 3 bases at V and 5 bases at J, with 13 bases in the middle. CDR3 sequence (DNA): TGTGCCAGCAGCTTGGCGGGTCGGGGGGAGACCCAGTACTTC. Its translation is CASSLAGRGETQYF.

This CDR3 is CASSNRGYGYTF. The CDR3 region has the DNA TGTGCCAGCAGTAACAGGGGCTATGGCTACACCTTC. This chain links TRBV27 with TRBJ1-2; 7 bases map to TRBD1. J lost 4 bases, V lost 5 bases, and 1 base had no gene match. CDR3 length equals 12 residues. Germline values: CDR1 MNHEY, CDR2 SMNVEV (reference sequence).

The chain combines TRBV27 with TRBJ1-1; 9 bases fit TRBD1. The ends lost 7 bases at V and 6 bases at J; junction bases unmatched: 12. The CDR3 is made up of 15 amino acids. CDR1 and CDR2 from the germline V gene are MNHEY and SMNVEV (reference sequence). DNA for the CDR3: TGTGCCAGCACCAGCGGAGGGACAGGGAAACCTGAAGCTTTCTTT. Residues: CASTSGGTGKPEAFF.

The rearrangement joins TRBV29-1 to TRBJ1-1, with 7 positions matching TRBD1. The CDR3 length is 13 residues. In germline, CDR1 is SQVTM, CDR2 ANQGSEA. V lost 1 base and J lost 4; bases outside the gene matches: 3. The CDR3 sequence: CSVEGQGGTEAFF. The CDR3 nucleotides are TGCAGCGTTGAAGGGCAGGGGGGCACTGAAGCTTTCTTT.